Listed here are 7 T cell receptor beta chains from one sample, sequenced in a study of T cell repertoires in cytomegalovirus infection. MiXCR, run by TCRdb on the reads, gives a single entry per CDR3 protein. The data contain 250,000 or so distinct CDR3 sequences, over 15% of them singletons. The material sequenced was CD8+ T cells from PBMCs. The origin of the receptors is a human donor in good health (CMV status not recorded). Some clones in this sample may be carry-over from other donors' samples.

The J gene is TRBJ2-2, the V gene TRBV7-9; D might be TRBD1 (5 bases). Per the germline V gene, CDR1 is SEHNR and CDR2 is FQNEAQ (reference sequence). Between the trimmed V and J ends, which lost 5 bases and 4 bases, there was a span of 14 bases. There are 15 residues in the CDR3. The CDR3 protein is CASSDTRASTGELFF. The CDR3 DNA follows: TGTGCCAGCAGCGACACCAGGGCCTCCACCGGGGAGCTGTTTTTT.

The chain has TRBV7-6 and TRBJ1-5, with D hard to call. Per germline, CDR1 SGHVS and CDR2 FNYEAQ. This CDR3 comprises 16 residues. The germline V and J ends were trimmed by 5 bases and 3 bases, with 17 bases remaining between them. CDR3 nucleotide sequence: TGTGCCAGCAGCCTCACAGCGTGGCCTAACAATCAGCCCCAGCATTTT. Its protein product is CASSLTAWPNNQPQHF. The complete variable domain, with remaining parts taken from reference TRBV7-6 and TRBJ1-5, reads GAGVSQSPRYKVTKRGQDVALRCDPISGHVSLYWYRQALGQGPEFLTYFNYEAQQDKSGLPNDRFSAERPEGSISTLTIQRTEQRDSAMYRCASSLTAWPNNQPQHFGDGTRLSIL.

The CDR3: CASSMGYGANVLTF. The CDR3, as DNA: TGTGCCAGCAGCATGGGGTACGGGGCCAACGTCCTGACTTTC. This rearrangement joins TRBV7-9 to TRBJ2-6, with unresolved D. The CDR3 is made up of 14 amino acids. The germline V gene has CDR1 SEHNR and CDR2 FQNEAQ (reference sequence). Between the trimmed V and J ends, which lost 5 bases and 4 bases, there was a span of 9 bases.

On this clonotype: A read error may explain this, as a much larger clone is one base away. The V call is TRBV7-6, the J call TRBJ1-6; D is perhaps TRBD1 (6 bases). The germline CDR1 and CDR2 sequences are SGHVS and FNYEAQ. CDR3 length: 16 amino acids. The CDR3 region has the DNA TGTGCCAGCAGCCGCATACAGGGCGCTAGAAATTCACACCTCCACTTT. It is translated as CASSRIQGARNSHLHF. The full variable domain, rest sourced from reference TRBV7-6 and TRBJ1-6, is GAGVSQSPRYKVTKRGQDVALRCDPISGHVSLYWYRQALGQGPEFLTYFNYEAQQDKSGLPNDRFSAERPEGSISTLTIQRTEQRDSAMYRCASSRIQGARNSHLHFGNGTRLTVT.

V gene TRBV2 combines with J gene TRBJ1-2, with D possibly being TRBD1 (6 bases). Germline V gene lookup returns CDR1 SNHLY and CDR2 FYNNEI. The CDR3 length is 14 residues. Between the trimmed V and J ends, which lost 6 bases and 4 bases, there was a span of 15 bases. The CDR3 nucleotides are TGTGCCAGCAGGGGGGGGGCGCTCGGCTATGGCTACACCTTC. Protein sequence: CASRGGALGYGYTF.

The J gene is TRBJ2-7, the V gene TRBV12-5; 7 nucleotides line up with TRBD1. Germline V CDR1 and CDR2: LGHNT, FRNRAP. This CDR3 is built from 13 residues. Trimming cost V 4 bases and J 1 base; bases outside gene matches: 1. The CDR3: CASGSGGSYEQYF. In DNA form, the CDR3 reads TGTGCTAGTGGTTCAGGGGGATCCTACGAGCAGTACTTC. The full variable domain, with the rest looked up from reference TRBV12-5 and TRBJ2-7, is DARVTQTPRHKVTEMGQEVTMRCQPILGHNTVFWYRQTMMQGLELLAYFRNRAPLDDSGMPKDRFSAEMPDATLATLKIQPSEPRDSAVYFCASGSGGSYEQYFGPGTRLTVT.

The rearrangement joins TRBV20-1 to TRBJ1-2; 7 bases match TRBD1. Looked up from germline, CDR1 is DFQATT and CDR2 is SNEGSKA (reference sequence). V lost 4 bases and J lost 4; bases outside the gene matches: 12. The CDR3 has 15 residues. The CDR3 sequence is CSATIGEGAGYGYTF. CDR3 nucleotides: TGCAGTGCTACCATAGGAGAGGGGGCTGGCTATGGCTACACCTTC.